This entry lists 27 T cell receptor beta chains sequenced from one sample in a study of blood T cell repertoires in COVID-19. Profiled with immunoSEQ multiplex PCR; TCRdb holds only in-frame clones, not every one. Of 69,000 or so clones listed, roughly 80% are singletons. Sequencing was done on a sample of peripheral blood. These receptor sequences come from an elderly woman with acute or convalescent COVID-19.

CDR3 amino acids: CASSVGAGGNAYNEQFF. The DNA for the CDR3 is TGTGCCAGCAGCGTAGGGGCGGGGGGGAACGCCTACAATGAGCAGTTCTTC. This sequence joins TRBV9 and TRBJ2-1; 9 bases align to TRBD2. CDR3 length: 17 amino acids. With V trimmed by 0 bases and J by 2 bases, 6 bases remained unmatched. CDR1 is SGDLS and CDR2 is YYNGEE in the germline V gene.

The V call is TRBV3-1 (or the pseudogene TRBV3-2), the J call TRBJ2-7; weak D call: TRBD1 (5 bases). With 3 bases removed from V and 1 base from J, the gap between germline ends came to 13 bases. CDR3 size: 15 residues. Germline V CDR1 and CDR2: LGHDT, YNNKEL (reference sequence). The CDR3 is CASSHSTASSYEQYF. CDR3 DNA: TGTGCCAGCAGCCACTCGACAGCCTCGTCCTACGAGCAGTACTTC.

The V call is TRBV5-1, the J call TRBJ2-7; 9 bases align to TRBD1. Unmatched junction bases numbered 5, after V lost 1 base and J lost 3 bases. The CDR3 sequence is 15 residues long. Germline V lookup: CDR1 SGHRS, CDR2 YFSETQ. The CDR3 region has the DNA TGCGCCAGCAGCTTGCGGACAGGGGAGGGCTACGAGCAGTACTTC. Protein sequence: CASSLRTGEGYEQYF.

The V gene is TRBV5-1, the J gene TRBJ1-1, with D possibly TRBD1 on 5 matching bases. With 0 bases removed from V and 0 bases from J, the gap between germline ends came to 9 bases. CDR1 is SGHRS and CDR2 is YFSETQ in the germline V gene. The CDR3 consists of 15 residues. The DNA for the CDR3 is TGCGCCAGCAGCTTGGAGAGCAGGGTGAACACTGAAGCTTTCTTT. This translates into CASSLESRVNTEAFF.

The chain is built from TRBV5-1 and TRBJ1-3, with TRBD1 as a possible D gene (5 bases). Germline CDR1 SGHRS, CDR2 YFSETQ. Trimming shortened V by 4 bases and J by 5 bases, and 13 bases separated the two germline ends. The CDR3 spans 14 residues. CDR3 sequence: CASSPQRGRNTIYF. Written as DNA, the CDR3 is TGCGCCAGCAGCCCCCAAAGGGGTAGAAACACCATATATTTT.

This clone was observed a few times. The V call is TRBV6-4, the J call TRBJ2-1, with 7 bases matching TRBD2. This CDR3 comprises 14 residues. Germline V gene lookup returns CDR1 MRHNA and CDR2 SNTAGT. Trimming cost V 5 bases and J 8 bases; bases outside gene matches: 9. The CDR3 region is CASSPGGGWDEQFF. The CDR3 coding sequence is TGTGCCAGCAGTCCGGGCGGGGGTTGGGATGAGCAGTTCTTC.

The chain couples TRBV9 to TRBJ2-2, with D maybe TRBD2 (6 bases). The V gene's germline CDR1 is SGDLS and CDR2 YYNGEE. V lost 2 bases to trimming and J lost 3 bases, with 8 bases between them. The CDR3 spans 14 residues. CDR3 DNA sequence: TGTGCCAGCAGCGTTGGGACTTACACCGGGGAGCTGTTTTTT. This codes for CASSVGTYTGELFF. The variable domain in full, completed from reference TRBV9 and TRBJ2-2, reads DSGVTQTPKHLITATGQRVTLRCSPRSGDLSVYWYQQSLDQGLQFLIQYYNGEERAKGNILERFSAQQFPDLHSELNLSSLELGDSALYFCASSVGTYTGELFFGEGSRLTVL.

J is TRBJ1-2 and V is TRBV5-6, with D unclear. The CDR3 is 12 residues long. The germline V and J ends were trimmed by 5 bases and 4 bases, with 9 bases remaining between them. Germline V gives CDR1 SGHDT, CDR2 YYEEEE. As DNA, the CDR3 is TGTGCCAGCAGTTCCACGAGCTATGGCTACACCTTC. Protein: CASSSTSYGYTF.

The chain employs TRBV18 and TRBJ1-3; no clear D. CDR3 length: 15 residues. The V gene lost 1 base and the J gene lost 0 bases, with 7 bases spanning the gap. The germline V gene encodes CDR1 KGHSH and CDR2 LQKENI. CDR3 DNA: TGTGCCAGCTCACCACGAGCGAGCTCTGGAAACACCATATATTTT. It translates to CASSPRASSGNTIYF.

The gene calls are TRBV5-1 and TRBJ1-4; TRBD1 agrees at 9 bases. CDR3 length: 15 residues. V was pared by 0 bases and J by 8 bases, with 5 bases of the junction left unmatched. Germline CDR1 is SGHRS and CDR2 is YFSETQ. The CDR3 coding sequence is TGCGCCAGCAGCTTGGCAGGGACAGGGACCGAAAAACTGTTTTTT. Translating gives CASSLAGTGTEKLFF.

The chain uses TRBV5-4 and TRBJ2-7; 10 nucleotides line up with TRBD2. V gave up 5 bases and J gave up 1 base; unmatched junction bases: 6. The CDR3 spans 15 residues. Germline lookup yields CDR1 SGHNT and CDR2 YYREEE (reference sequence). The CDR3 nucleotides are TGTGCCAGCAGTGAACTAGCGGGGAGGTCCTACGAGCAGTACTTC. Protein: CASSELAGRSYEQYF.

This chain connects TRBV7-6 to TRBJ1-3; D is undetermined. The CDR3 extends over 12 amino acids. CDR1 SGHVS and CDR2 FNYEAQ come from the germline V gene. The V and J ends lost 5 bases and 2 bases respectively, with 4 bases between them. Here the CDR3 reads CASSPTGNTIYF. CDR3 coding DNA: TGTGCCAGCAGCCCCACTGGAAACACCATATATTTT. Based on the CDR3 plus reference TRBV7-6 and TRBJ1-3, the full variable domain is GAGVSQSPRYKVTKRGQDVALRCDPISGHVSLYWYRQALGQGPEFLTYFNYEAQQDKSGLPNDRFSAERPEGSISTLTIQRTEQRDSAMYRCASSPTGNTIYFGEGSWLTVV.

The CDR3 DNA reads as TGTGCCAGCAGCTTGATGGCGGGGACAGATACGCAGTATTTT. Its protein is CASSLMAGTDTQYF. This sequence joins TRBV5-6 and TRBJ2-3, with D tentatively TRBD2 (6 bases). The CDR3 runs 14 residues. V lost 1 base and J lost 3, with 9 bases in between. The V gene's germline CDR1 is SGHDT and CDR2 YYEEEE.

The CDR3 region has the DNA TGTGCCAGCAGCCGGGACAGGGGGGCAGATACGCAGTATTTT. It encodes CASSRDRGADTQYF. This chain uses TRBV5-4 with TRBJ2-3; TRBD1 aligns across 11 bases. CDR1 is SGHNT and CDR2 is YYREEE in the germline V gene (reference sequence). CDR3 length: 14 residues. Trimming took 4 bases from V and 4 from J; bases not matched to a gene: 2.

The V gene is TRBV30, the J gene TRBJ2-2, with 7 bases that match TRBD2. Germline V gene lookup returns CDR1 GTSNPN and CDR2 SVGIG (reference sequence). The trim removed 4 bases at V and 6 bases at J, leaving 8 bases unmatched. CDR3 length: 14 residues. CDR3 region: CAWIRPGGPGELFF. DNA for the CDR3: TGTGCCTGGATTAGGCCGGGGGGACCCGGGGAGCTGTTTTTT.

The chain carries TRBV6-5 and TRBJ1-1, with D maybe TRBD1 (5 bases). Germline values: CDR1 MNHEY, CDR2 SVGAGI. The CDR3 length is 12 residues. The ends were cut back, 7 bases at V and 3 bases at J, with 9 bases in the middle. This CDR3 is CASKGWDTEAFF. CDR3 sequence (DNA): TGTGCCAGCAAGGGGTGGGACACTGAAGCTTTCTTT.

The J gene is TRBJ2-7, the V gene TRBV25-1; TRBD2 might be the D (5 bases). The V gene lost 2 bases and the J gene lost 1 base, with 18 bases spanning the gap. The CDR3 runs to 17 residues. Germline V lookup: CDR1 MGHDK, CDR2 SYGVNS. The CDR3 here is CASSELRQRGKSYEQYF. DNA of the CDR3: TGTGCCAGCAGTGAACTCCGCCAGCGAGGGAAATCCTACGAGCAGTACTTC.

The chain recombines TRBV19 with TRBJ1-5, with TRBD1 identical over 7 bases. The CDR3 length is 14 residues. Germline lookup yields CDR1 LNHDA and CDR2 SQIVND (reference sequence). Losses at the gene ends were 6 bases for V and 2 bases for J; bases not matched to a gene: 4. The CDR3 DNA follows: TGTGCCAGTAGGCCCACAGGGGGCAATCAGCCCCAGCATTTT. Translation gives CASRPTGGNQPQHF.

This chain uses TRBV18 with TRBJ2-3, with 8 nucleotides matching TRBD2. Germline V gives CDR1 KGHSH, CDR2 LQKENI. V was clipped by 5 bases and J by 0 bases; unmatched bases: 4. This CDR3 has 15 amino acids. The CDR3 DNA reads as TGTGCCAGCTCAATAGCGGGGTCTAGCACAGATACGCAGTATTTT. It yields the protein CASSIAGSSTDTQYF.

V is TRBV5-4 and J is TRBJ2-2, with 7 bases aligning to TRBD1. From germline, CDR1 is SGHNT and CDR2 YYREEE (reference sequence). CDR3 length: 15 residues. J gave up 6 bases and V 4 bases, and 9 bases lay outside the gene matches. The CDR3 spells CASSQDLGQAGELFF. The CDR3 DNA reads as TGTGCCAGCAGCCAAGACCTCGGACAGGCCGGGGAGCTGTTTTTT.

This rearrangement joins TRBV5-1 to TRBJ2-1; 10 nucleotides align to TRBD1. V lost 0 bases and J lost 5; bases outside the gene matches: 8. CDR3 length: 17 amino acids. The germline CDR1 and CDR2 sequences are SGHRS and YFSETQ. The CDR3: CASSLVFRDRGDNEQFF. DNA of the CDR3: TGCGCCAGCAGCTTGGTGTTCAGGGACAGGGGAGACAATGAGCAGTTCTTC.

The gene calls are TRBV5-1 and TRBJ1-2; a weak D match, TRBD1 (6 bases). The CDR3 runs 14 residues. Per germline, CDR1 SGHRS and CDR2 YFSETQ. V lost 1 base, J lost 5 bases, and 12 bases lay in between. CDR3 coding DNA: TGCGCCAGCAGCTTGCCGACAGGCAATTATGGCTACACCTTC. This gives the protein CASSLPTGNYGYTF.

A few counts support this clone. The CDR3 region has the DNA TGTGCCAGCAGCCGAGGGGACAGGGGGCGTCTTGAAGAGCAGTACTTC. Translated: CASSRGDRGRLEEQYF. The rearrangement uses TRBV7-9 and TRBJ2-7, with 12 bases fitting TRBD1. The CDR3 runs 16 residues. V gave up 5 bases and J gave up 7 bases; unmatched junction bases: 12. Germline V lookup: CDR1 SEHNR, CDR2 FQNEAQ (reference sequence).

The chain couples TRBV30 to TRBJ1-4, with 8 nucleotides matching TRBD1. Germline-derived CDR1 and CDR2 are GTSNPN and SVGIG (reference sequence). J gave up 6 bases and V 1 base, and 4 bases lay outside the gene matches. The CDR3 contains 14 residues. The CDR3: CAWSATGGDEKLFF. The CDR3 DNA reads TGTGCCTGGAGTGCCACAGGGGGGGATGAAAAACTGTTTTTT.

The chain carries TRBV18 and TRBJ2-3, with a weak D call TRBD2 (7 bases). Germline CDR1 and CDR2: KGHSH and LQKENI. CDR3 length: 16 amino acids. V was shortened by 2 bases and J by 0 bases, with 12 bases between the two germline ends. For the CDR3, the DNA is TGTGCCAGCTCACCAATGCGGGGGCCGAGCACAGATACGCAGTATTTT. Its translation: CASSPMRGPSTDTQYF.

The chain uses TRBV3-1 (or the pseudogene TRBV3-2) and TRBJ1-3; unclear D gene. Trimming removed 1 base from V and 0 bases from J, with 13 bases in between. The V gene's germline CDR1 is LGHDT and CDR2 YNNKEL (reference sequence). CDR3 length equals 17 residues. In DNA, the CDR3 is TGTGCCAGCAGCCAAGTTCCTGGGCAGAACTCTGGAAACACCATATATTTT. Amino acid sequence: CASSQVPGQNSGNTIYF.

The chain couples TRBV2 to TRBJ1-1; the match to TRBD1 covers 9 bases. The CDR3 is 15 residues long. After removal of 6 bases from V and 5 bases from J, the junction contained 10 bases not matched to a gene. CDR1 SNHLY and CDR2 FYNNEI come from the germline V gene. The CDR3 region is CASRTGQGYETEAFF. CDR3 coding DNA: TGTGCCAGCAGGACCGGACAGGGGTATGAGACTGAAGCTTTCTTT.